This TCR beta chain was captured in a study of liver allograft versus peripheral blood T cells. Overall study: Transplanted-liver and recipient peripheral blood T cell receptor repertoires were compared. Study results and limitations: According to reports, the T cell receptor repertoires inside liver allografts differed from those in peripheral blood.

The germline V gene encodes CDR1 SEHNR and CDR2 FQNEAQ (reference sequence). The CDR3 contains 14 residues. V lost 4 bases to trimming and J lost 4 bases, with 13 bases between them. Via MiXCR, TCRdb re-called the reads, giving one row per CDR3 protein. This sample has 5,500 to 7,500 distinct CDR3 sequences, with roughly 17% found just once. In regard to this clonotype: What it binds is not known.

The receptor's source is a human patient who had a liver transplant. The T cells may partly be graft donor cells. The V and J genes are TRBV7-9 and TRBJ1-2; D perhaps matches TRBD1 (5 bases). CDR3 bases: TGTGCCAGCAGCTCCACGGGGGGGGTCTATGGCTACACCTTC. Protein: CASSSTGGVYGYTF.